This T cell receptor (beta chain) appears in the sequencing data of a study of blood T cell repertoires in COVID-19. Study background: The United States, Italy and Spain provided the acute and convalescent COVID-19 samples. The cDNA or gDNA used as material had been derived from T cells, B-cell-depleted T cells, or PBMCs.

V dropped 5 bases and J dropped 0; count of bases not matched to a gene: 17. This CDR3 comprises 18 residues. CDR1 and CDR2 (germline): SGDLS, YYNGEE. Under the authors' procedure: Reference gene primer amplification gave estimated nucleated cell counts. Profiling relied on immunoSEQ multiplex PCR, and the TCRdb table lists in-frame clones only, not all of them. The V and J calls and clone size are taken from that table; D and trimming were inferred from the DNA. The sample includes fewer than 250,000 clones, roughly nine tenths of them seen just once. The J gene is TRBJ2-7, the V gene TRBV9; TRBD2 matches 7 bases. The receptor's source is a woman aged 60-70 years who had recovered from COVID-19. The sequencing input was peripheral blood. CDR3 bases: TGTGCCAGCAGTCCTTTCGCCCTGGCAGGGAGGGACTCCTACGAGCAGTACTTC. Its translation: CASSPFALAGRDSYEQYF.